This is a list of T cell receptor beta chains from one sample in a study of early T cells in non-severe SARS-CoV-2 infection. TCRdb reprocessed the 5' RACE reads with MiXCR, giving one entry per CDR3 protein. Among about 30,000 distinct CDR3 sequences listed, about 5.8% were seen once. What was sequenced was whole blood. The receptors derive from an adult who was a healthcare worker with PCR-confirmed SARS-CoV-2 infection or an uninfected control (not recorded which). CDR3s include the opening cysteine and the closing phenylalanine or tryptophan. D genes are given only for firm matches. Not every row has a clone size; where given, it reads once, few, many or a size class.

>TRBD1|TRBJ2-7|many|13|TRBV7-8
CASSFGQANEQYF
TGTGCCAGCAGCTTTGGACAGGCCAACGAGCAGTACTTC
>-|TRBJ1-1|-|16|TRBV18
CASSGFRDTGRTEVFF
TGTGCCAGCTCAGGATTCCGGGACACGGGGCGGACTGAAGTTTTCTTT
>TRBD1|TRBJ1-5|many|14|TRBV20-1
CSARMDRATQPQHF
TGCAGTGCACGAATGGACAGGGCAACTCAGCCCCAGCATTTT
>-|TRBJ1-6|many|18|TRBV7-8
CASSPRLSEGEVSSPLHF
TGTGCCAGCAGCCCGCGTTTATCAGAGGGGGAAGTCAGTTCACCCCTCCACTTT
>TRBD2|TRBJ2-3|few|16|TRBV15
CATSGRLAGTLNTQYF
TGTGCCACCAGCGGGAGACTAGCGGGTACCCTGAATACGCAGTATTTT
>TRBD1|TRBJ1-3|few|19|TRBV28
CASSLLGQGEGEYGNTIYF
TGTGCCAGCAGTTTATTGGGCCAGGGGGAAGGTGAATATGGAAACACCATATATTTT
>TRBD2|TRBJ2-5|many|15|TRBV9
CASSATRTSEETQYF
TGTGCCAGCAGCGCGACAAGGACTAGCGAAGAGACCCAGTACTTC
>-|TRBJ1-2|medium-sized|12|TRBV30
CAWNSPGSGYTF
TGTGCCTGGAACTCCCCTGGGTCCGGCTACACCTTC
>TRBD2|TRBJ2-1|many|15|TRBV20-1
CSAVRREGRGDEQFF
TGCAGTGCCGTCCGGCGGGAGGGCCGAGGGGATGAGCAGTTCTTC
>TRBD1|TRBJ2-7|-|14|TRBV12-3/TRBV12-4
CASSTGTGQYEQYF
TGTGCCAGCAGCACCGGGACAGGCCAATACGAGCAGTACTTC
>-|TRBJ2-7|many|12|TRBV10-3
CAISVSGFEQYF
TGTGCCATCAGTGTAAGTGGGTTCGAGCAGTACTTC
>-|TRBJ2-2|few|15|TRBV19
CASSMYSRGTGELFF
TGTGCCAGTAGTATGTACTCGAGGGGTACCGGGGAGCTGTTTTTT
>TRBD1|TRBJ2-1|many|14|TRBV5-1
CASSFDRAYNEQFF
TGCGCCAGCAGCTTCGACAGGGCGTACAATGAGCAGTTCTTC
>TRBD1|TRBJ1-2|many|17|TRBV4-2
CASSQDRSGQDPYGYTF
TGTGCCAGCAGCCAAGATCGATCAGGACAGGACCCCTATGGCTACACCTTC
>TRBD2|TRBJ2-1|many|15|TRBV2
CASSEGLAGVDEQFF
TGTGCCAGCAGTGAAGGACTAGCGGGAGTGGATGAGCAGTTCTTC
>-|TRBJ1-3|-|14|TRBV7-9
CASTPTGPGNTIYF
TGTGCCAGCACCCCGACAGGTCCTGGAAACACCATATATTTT
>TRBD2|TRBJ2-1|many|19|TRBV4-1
CASSQDPIAGGLSYNEQFF
TGCGCCAGCAGCCAAGATCCTATAGCGGGAGGGCTCTCCTACAATGAGCAGTTCTTC
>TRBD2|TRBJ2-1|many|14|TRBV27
CASSWTSGGDEQFF
TGTGCCAGCAGTTGGACTAGCGGAGGGGATGAGCAGTTCTTC
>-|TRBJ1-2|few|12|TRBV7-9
CASSLDIRGYTF
TGTGCCAGCAGCTTGGACATCCGTGGCTACACCTTC
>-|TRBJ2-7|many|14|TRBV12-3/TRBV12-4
CASSPDLFYYEQYF
TGTGCCAGCAGTCCAGACTTATTTTACTACGAGCAGTACTTC
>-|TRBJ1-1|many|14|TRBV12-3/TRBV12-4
CASSFRHQVVEAFF
TGTGCCAGCAGTTTCCGACATCAGGTCGTTGAAGCTTTCTTT
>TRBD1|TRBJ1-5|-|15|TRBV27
CASGKTGEVNQPQHF
TGTGCCAGCGGAAAGACAGGGGAGGTGAATCAGCCCCAGCATTTT
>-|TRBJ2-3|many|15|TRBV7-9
CASSPAAHFTDTQYF
TGTGCCAGCAGCCCAGCCGCGCATTTCACAGATACGCAGTATTTT
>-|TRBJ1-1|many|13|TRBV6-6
CASSYSGSPESFF
TGTGCCAGCAGTTACTCGGGGTCCCCTGAATCTTTCTTT
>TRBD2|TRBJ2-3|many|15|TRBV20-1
CSAMGTSGGTDTQYF
TGCAGTGCTATGGGGACTAGCGGGGGCACAGATACGCAGTATTTT
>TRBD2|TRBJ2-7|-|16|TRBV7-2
CASSPGLAGVAYEQYF
TGTGCCAGCAGCCCGGGACTAGCGGGTGTTGCCTACGAGCAGTACTTC
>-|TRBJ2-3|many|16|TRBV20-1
CSARVPNGAHTDTQYF
TGCAGTGCTAGAGTCCCTAACGGAGCCCACACAGATACGCAGTATTTT
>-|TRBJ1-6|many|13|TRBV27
CASSRGGSSPLHF
TGTGCCAGCAGCAGAGGGGGTAGTTCACCCCTCCACTTT
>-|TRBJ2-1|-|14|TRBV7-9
CASSLSGDSSEQFF
TGTGCCAGCAGCTTATCCGGGGACTCGAGTGAGCAGTTCTTC
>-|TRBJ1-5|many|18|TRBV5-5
CASSLAGAGAMSNQPQHF
TGTGCCAGCAGCTTGGCCGGGGCAGGGGCTATGAGCAATCAGCCCCAGCATTTT
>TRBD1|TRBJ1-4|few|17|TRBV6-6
CASSYENTGARWEKLFF
TGTGCCAGCAGTTACGAAAACACAGGGGCGCGTTGGGAAAAACTGTTTTTT
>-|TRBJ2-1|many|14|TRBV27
CASSLSGGHHEQFF
TGTGCCAGCAGTTTATCGGGGGGGCATCATGAGCAGTTCTTC